The sample holds one count of the clone carrying this T cell receptor (beta chain). Its specificity is unknown. TCRdb's copy holds only in-frame clones and misses some; the assay was immunoSEQ multiplex PCR. Among under 50,000 clones, about 86% were seen once, and the ten largest hold 2.5%. The sample belongs to a study of T cells in localized non-small cell lung cancer. Study-wide points: Sequencing, confined to only one tumor region, leaves heterogeneity possible. T cell clonality was highest in uninvolved adjacent lung, above tumor. There was an association of higher blood T cell density with longer overall survival. For the top 100 tumor clones, a median roughly 55 also appeared in adjacent lung.

Germline V gene data show CDR1 as KGHSH and CDR2 as LQKENI. This CDR3 has 15 residues. J was trimmed by 2 bases and V by 5 bases; bases with no gene match: 8. The input for sequencing was PBMCs, taken before any cancer treatment. The clonotype originates from a man between 40 and 70 years old with stage II lung adenocarcinoma. The rearrangement joins TRBV18 to TRBJ1-1; TRBD1 aligns across 7 bases. This CDR3 is CASSSTDRENTEAFF. CDR3 nucleotide sequence: TGTGCCAGCTCATCTACCGACAGGGAAAACACTGAAGCTTTCTTT.